Each of the 30 T cell receptor beta chains below was sequenced from the same sample in a study of response to subunit inactivated influenza vaccine. TCRdb independently ran MiXCR on the RT-PCR reads; one entry per CDR3 protein. Of 710,000 or so distinct CDR3 sequences in the sample, more than 15% were seen once. The input for sequencing was PBMCs from blood, taken roughly 13 days after vaccination. Receptors were obtained from a man over 45 who received an inactivated influenza vaccine.

The chain uses TRBV9 and TRBJ2-7; 11 bases fit TRBD2. V trimming: 3 bases; J trimming: 4 bases; junction bases outside the gene matches: 3. The CDR3 is made up of 14 amino acids. Germline CDR1 is SGDLS and CDR2 is YYNGEE. CDR3 bases: TGTGCCAGCAGCGCGACTAGCGGGAAGTACGAGCAGTACTTC. Translation gives CASSATSGKYEQYF.

The J gene is TRBJ2-5, the V gene TRBV5-1; the match to TRBD1 covers 7 bases. CDR3 size: 14 residues. With 5 bases clipped from V and 3 bases from J, the junction kept 7 bases outside the gene matches. Looked up from germline, CDR1 is SGHRS and CDR2 is YFSETQ. The CDR3 protein is CASSNPGTEETQYF. The CDR3 nucleotides read TGCGCCAGCAGTAACCCGGGGACAGAAGAGACCCAGTACTTC.

A few counts support this clonotype. The gene calls are TRBV7-2 and TRBJ2-1, with D possibly TRBD1 on 6 matching bases. The V end was cut by 3 bases, the J end by 12 bases, with 9 bases between. The CDR3 totals 11 residues. Germline CDR1 and CDR2: SGHTA and FQGNSA. CDR3 coding DNA: TGTGCCAGCAGCTTGGGGACAACGCAGTTCTTC. It encodes CASSLGTTQFF. Variable domain in full (rest from reference TRBV7-2 and TRBJ2-1): GAGVSQSPSNKVTEKGKDVELRCDPISGHTALYWYRQSLGQGLEFLIYFQGNSAPDKSGLPSDRFSAERTGGSVSTLTIQRTQQEDSAVYLCASSLGTTQFFGPGTRLTVL.

This clonotype was picked up a small number of times. The CDR3 DNA reads TGCAGCGTTGAGACAGCTTCTTGGGAGACCCAGTACTTC. This encodes CSVETASWETQYF. The chain joins TRBV29-1 to TRBJ2-5; possible D gene TRBD1, 5 bases. CDR1 and CDR2 from the germline V gene are SQVTM and ANQGSEA. This CDR3 region has 13 residues. V lost 3 bases, J lost 5 bases, and 13 bases lay in between.

This chain connects TRBV5-1 to TRBJ2-7, with D unclear. The CDR3 loop spans 12 amino acids. CDR1 is SGHRS, CDR2 YFSETQ, per germline. The ends were cut back, 5 bases at V and 6 bases at J, with 12 bases in the middle. This CDR3 reads CASSLYHSEQYF. The CDR3 DNA is TGCGCCAGCAGTCTCTACCACAGCGAGCAGTACTTC.

This clonotype came up a few times. The genes are TRBV19 and TRBJ2-3; 16 bases agree with TRBD2. Germline CDR1 LNHDA, CDR2 SQIVND (reference sequence). V trimming: 9 bases; J trimming: 4 bases; junction bases outside the gene matches: 4. The CDR3 has 15 residues. The CDR3 DNA is TGTGCCAGCGGGACTAGCGGGAGGGGCCCAGATACGCAGTATTTT. Its translation is CASGTSGRGPDTQYF.

This clonotype was seen only once. V usage is TRBV7-6 and J usage is TRBJ2-1, with 16 bases lining up with TRBD2. Germline-derived CDR1 and CDR2 are SGHVS and FNYEAQ. Germline trimming cut 5 bases from V and 7 bases from J; bases unmatched to any gene: 8. The CDR3 is 17 amino acids. The CDR3: CASSHPGLAGGWNEQFF. CDR3 bases: TGTGCCAGCAGCCACCCGGGACTAGCGGGGGGGTGGAATGAGCAGTTCTTC.

The chain combines TRBV20-1 with TRBJ1-2; no definite D call. The CDR3 is 13 amino acids. The V gene's germline CDR1 is DFQATT and CDR2 SNEGSKA (reference sequence). The ends were cut back, 3 bases at V and 6 bases at J, with 14 bases in the middle. CDR3 sequence (DNA): TGCAGTGCTAGGGATGTGATCAAGGATGGCTACACCTTC. Its translation is CSARDVIKDGYTF.

This clonotype came up a few times. This chain connects TRBV20-1 to TRBJ2-1; weak D call: TRBD2 (6 bases). Germline V gene sequence: CDR1 DFQATT, CDR2 SNEGSKA (reference sequence). V was clipped by 0 bases and J by 1 base, with 13 bases between them. This CDR3 is built from 16 residues. The CDR3 bases are TGCAGTGCTAGAGATCGGCGGGGCACATCCTACAATGAGCAGTTCTTC. Residues: CSARDRRGTSYNEQFF.

In its sample, this clonotype was seen a few times. V usage is TRBV7-9 and J usage is TRBJ2-1; possibly TRBD2 for D (5 bases). V was pared by 6 bases and J by 8 bases, with 14 bases between. CDR1 and CDR2 (germline): SEHNR, FQNEAQ (reference sequence). The CDR3 consists of 13 residues. The CDR3 sequence is CASRPSLGDEQFF. The CDR3, as DNA: TGTGCCAGCAGACCCAGTCTCGGGGATGAGCAGTTCTTC.

The J gene is TRBJ2-3, the V gene TRBV30; D is undetermined. The germline V gene has CDR1 GTSNPN and CDR2 SVGIG (reference sequence). The CDR3 totals 12 residues. Trimming left V 2 bases short and J 7 bases short, with 10 bases between. The CDR3 reads CAWSPRSNTQYF. The DNA for the CDR3 is TGTGCCTGGAGTCCCCGGTCCAATACGCAGTATTTT. Combining the CDR3 with reference TRBV30 and TRBJ2-3 gives the whole variable domain SQTIHQWPATLVQPVGSPLSLECTVEGTSNPNLYWYRQAAGRGLQLLFYSVGIGQISSEVPQNLSASRPQDRQFILSSKKLLLSDSGFYLCAWSPRSNTQYFGPGTRLTVL.

There are many counts of this clonotype. This chain uses TRBV9 with TRBJ2-1, with no clear D. CDR3 length: 16 residues. Germline V gives CDR1 SGDLS, CDR2 YYNGEE. With 4 bases removed from V and 0 bases from J, the gap between germline ends came to 14 bases. CDR3 sequence reads: CASSPREPSSYNEQFF. In nucleotides, the CDR3 is TGTGCCAGCAGCCCGCGCGAACCCAGCTCCTACAATGAGCAGTTCTTC.

The V gene is TRBV20-1, the J gene TRBJ1-5; D call uncertain. The CDR3 has 12 residues. Looked up from germline, CDR1 is DFQATT and CDR2 is SNEGSKA (reference sequence). Trimming took 6 bases from V and 11 from J, leaving 17 bases between them. The CDR3 nucleotides read TGCAGTGCCCTGTCGGAGCTTGGAGCCCAGCATTTT. Protein sequence: CSALSELGAQHF.

Many counts were recorded for this clonotype. This chain connects TRBV11-2 to TRBJ2-3; 14 bases match TRBD2. Germline lookup yields CDR1 SGHAT and CDR2 FQNNGV. The trim removed 5 bases at V and 3 bases at J, leaving 4 bases unmatched. The CDR3 is 16 amino acids. The CDR3 region is CASSRTSGGLTDTQYF. The DNA of the CDR3 is TGTGCCAGCAGCCGGACTAGCGGGGGGTTGACAGATACGCAGTATTTT. Full variable domain (outside the CDR3, taken from reference TRBV11-2 and TRBJ2-3): EAGVAQSPRYKIIEKRQSVAFWCNPISGHATLYWYQQILGQGPKLLIQFQNNGVVDDSQLPKDRFSAERLKGVDSTLKIQPAKLEDSAVYLCASSRTSGGLTDTQYFGPGTRLTVL.

This clonotype was seen a handful of times. This chain links TRBV5-6 with TRBJ2-7, with no clear D. The germline V gene encodes CDR1 SGHDT and CDR2 YYEEEE. This CDR3 is 11 amino acids long. The V end was cut by 2 bases, the J end by 6 bases, with 6 bases between. The CDR3 DNA reads TGTGCCAGCAGCTTTGAGTCCGAGCAGTACTTC. It yields the protein CASSFESEQYF.

This clonotype was seen more than once but under ten times. The V gene is TRBV5-1, the J gene TRBJ2-7; 12 bases match TRBD1. The trim removed 5 bases at V and 2 bases at J, leaving 5 bases unmatched. The germline gives CDR1 SGHRS, CDR2 YFSETQ. CDR3 size: 15 residues. The CDR3 region has the DNA TGCGCCAGCAGGGGACAGGGGGCATCGGCCTACGAGCAGTACTTC. It is translated as CASRGQGASAYEQYF.

The sample holds a few counts of this clonotype. The chain carries TRBV7-8 and TRBJ1-1, with D perhaps TRBD1 (6 bases). The germline CDR1 and CDR2 sequences are SGHVS and FQNEAQ. The V end lost 1 base, the J end lost 1 base, and 10 bases lay between the germline ends. The CDR3 runs 15 residues. This CDR3 reads CASSLEVDRNTEAFF. Here the CDR3 DNA reads TGTGCCAGCAGCTTAGAAGTGGACAGGAACACTGAAGCTTTCTTT.

This clonotype was seen only a few times. The chain links TRBV29-1 to TRBJ2-7, with D unclear. The ends were cut back, 8 bases at V and 4 bases at J, with 18 bases in the middle. The length of the CDR3 is 13 residues. In germline, CDR1 is SQVTM, CDR2 ANQGSEA. This CDR3 reads CSFRSREGYEQYF. The CDR3, as DNA: TGCAGCTTCCGGAGTAGGGAAGGGTACGAGCAGTACTTC.

The chain couples TRBV7-2 to TRBJ2-5, with D possibly matching TRBD2 (5 bases). CDR3 length: 15 amino acids. With 5 bases removed from V and 7 bases from J, the gap between germline ends came to 20 bases. The germline V gene has CDR1 SGHTA and CDR2 FQGNSA. The CDR3 region is CASSNRASQGRTQYF. The CDR3 bases are TGTGCCAGCAGCAACCGGGCGAGCCAAGGGAGGACCCAGTACTTC.

The gene calls are TRBV7-2 and TRBJ2-4, with 9 bases matching TRBD2. Germline CDR1 SGHTA, CDR2 FQGNSA. The CDR3 totals 16 residues. V shed 5 bases, J shed 5 bases, and the junction held 10 bases outside the gene matches. Here the CDR3 reads CASSRRVAGGENIQYF. The CDR3 bases are TGTGCCAGCAGCCGCCGGGTGGCGGGAGGGGAAAACATTCAGTACTTC.

This clonotype was picked up a small number of times. The V call is TRBV20-1, the J call TRBJ1-4; maybe TRBD1 (5 bases). V was clipped by 3 bases and J by 3 bases, with 14 bases between them. The CDR3 spans 15 residues. The V gene's germline CDR1 is DFQATT and CDR2 SNEGSKA (reference sequence). DNA of the CDR3: TGCAGTGCTAGCCTTTGGGGGGAGTCTAATGAAAAACTGTTTTTT. Its protein is CSASLWGESNEKLFF.

This clonotype was found a few times. The chain is built from TRBV6-2 or TRBV6-3 and TRBJ1-6; 9 nucleotides align to TRBD1. This CDR3 is 15 amino acids long. V shed 5 bases and J 7 bases; nucleotides not matched to a gene: 6. Germline assignment: CDR1 MNHEY and CDR2 SVGEGT. The CDR3 DNA follows: TGTGCCAGCAGTCCCCTCGGACAGGGGAATTCACCCCTCCACTTT. This gives the protein CASSPLGQGNSPLHF.

The V call is TRBV28, the J call TRBJ2-7; no clear D. Germline assignment: CDR1 MDHEN and CDR2 SYDVKM. The CDR3 totals 15 residues. V lost 4 bases, J lost 4 bases, and 17 bases lay in between. The CDR3, as DNA: TGTGCCAGCAGTTCCCGTGGGGTATCGAGGTACGAGCAGTACTTC. The encoded protein is CASSSRGVSRYEQYF.

This clonotype has only a few counts. The rearrangement uses TRBV11-2 and TRBJ2-1; possibly TRBD1 or TRBD2 for D (6 bases each). The germline V and J ends were trimmed by 2 bases and 5 bases, with 22 bases remaining between them. CDR1 is SGHAT and CDR2 is FQNNGV in the germline V gene. The CDR3 extends over 18 amino acids. In nucleotides, the CDR3 is TGTGCCAGCAGCTTAAACGGAGGGGGTGTTAGCGAGGACAATGAGCAGTTCTTC. It specifies CASSLNGGGVSEDNEQFF.

This clonotype was counted a few times. The chain uses TRBV21-1 and TRBJ1-1. TRBV21-1 is recorded as a pseudogene. The CDR3 spans 15 residues. This CDR3 is CASSVFQKGNTEAFF. CDR3 coding DNA: TGTGCCAGCAGCGTTTTTCAGAAGGGGAACACTGAAGCTTTCTTT.

This clonotype was counted at least ten times. The genes are TRBV20-1 and TRBJ2-1, with 7 positions matching TRBD1. V shed 2 bases, J shed 9 bases, and the junction held 10 bases outside the gene matches. The CDR3 covers 14 residues. CDR1 and CDR2 from the germline V gene are DFQATT and SNEGSKA (reference sequence). The CDR3 DNA follows: TGCAGTGCTAGAAGGGGGCGATTTGGTGGTGAGCAGTTCTTC. Its translation is CSARRGRFGGEQFF.

This clonotype has more than one count but fewer than ten. This sequence joins TRBV20-1 and TRBJ2-3; the D gene is possibly TRBD1 (6 bases). The germline CDR1 and CDR2 sequences are DFQATT and SNEGSKA (reference sequence). The CDR3 is made up of 14 amino acids. With 1 base removed from V and 2 bases from J, the gap between germline ends came to 10 bases. The CDR3 here is CSARGRGNTDTQYF. The CDR3 DNA is TGCAGTGCTAGAGGCAGGGGCAACACAGATACGCAGTATTTT.

This clonotype has more than one count but fewer than ten. This rearrangement joins TRBV18 to TRBJ2-7, with D possibly matching TRBD2 (6 bases). CDR3 length: 14 residues. The ends were cut back, 3 bases at V and 8 bases at J, with 17 bases in the middle. The germline V gene encodes CDR1 KGHSH and CDR2 LQKENI. The CDR3 coding sequence is TGTGCCAGCTCACCCCCGTCCGGGACTCGACAGCAGTACTTC. Residues: CASSPPSGTRQQYF.

The chain employs TRBV7-8 and TRBJ2-5; 7 nucleotides match TRBD2. J gave up 4 bases and V 4 bases, and 6 bases lay outside the gene matches. Germline V gene data show CDR1 as SGHVS and CDR2 as FQNEAQ. The CDR3 runs 14 residues. For the CDR3, the DNA is TGTGCCAGCAGCTCAGGACTAGACGGAGAGACCCAGTACTTC. It specifies CASSSGLDGETQYF.

This clonotype was found a few times. The gene calls are TRBV21-1 and TRBJ2-7; the table calls TRBD2, which could not be checked here. TRBV21-1 is a pseudogene. This CDR3 has 16 amino acids. CDR3 protein: CASSKTSGGITNEQYF. The CDR3 nucleotides read TGTGCCAGCAGCAAGACTAGCGGGGGAATTACTAACGAGCAGTACTTC.